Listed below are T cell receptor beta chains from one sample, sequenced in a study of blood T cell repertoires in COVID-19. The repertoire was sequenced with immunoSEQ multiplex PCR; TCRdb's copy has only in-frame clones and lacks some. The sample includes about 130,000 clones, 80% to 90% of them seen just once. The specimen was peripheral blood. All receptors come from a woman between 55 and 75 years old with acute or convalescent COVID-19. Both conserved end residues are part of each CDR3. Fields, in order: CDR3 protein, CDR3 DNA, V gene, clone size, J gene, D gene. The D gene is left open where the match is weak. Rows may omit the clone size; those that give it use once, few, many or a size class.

cdr3_aa: CASSEMTGNQPQHF
cdr3_nt: TGTGCCAGCAGTGAAATGACAGGGAATCAGCCCCAGCATTTT
v_call: TRBV2
clone_size: .
j_call: TRBJ1-5
d_call: TRBD1

cdr3_aa: CASSLGSSYNEQFF
cdr3_nt: TGTGCCAGCAGCCTCGGGAGCTCCTACAATGAGCAGTTCTTC
v_call: TRBV25-1
clone_size: .
j_call: TRBJ2-1
d_call: .

cdr3_aa: CSVVASSYNEQFF
cdr3_nt: TGCAGCGTTGTGGCCAGCTCCTACAATGAGCAGTTCTTC
v_call: TRBV29-1
clone_size: .
j_call: TRBJ2-1
d_call: .

cdr3_aa: CASSQRAVSYNEQFF
cdr3_nt: TGTGCCAGCAGCCAACGAGCGGTTTCCTACAATGAGCAGTTCTTC
v_call: TRBV7-3
clone_size: .
j_call: TRBJ2-1
d_call: .

cdr3_aa: CASSHLLPRQGGSPLHF
cdr3_nt: TGTGCCAGCAGCCACCTACTCCCCCGACAGGGTGGTTCACCCCTCCACTTT
v_call: TRBV3-1/TRBV3-2
clone_size: .
j_call: TRBJ1-6
d_call: TRBD1

cdr3_aa: CASSFDRVRNQPQHF
cdr3_nt: TGTGCCAGCAGCTTTGACAGGGTCCGCAATCAGCCCCAGCATTTT
v_call: TRBV5-8
clone_size: .
j_call: TRBJ1-5
d_call: TRBD1

cdr3_aa: CASTPQGGSNTEAFF
cdr3_nt: TGTGCCAGCACCCCACAGGGGGGATCCAACACTGAAGCTTTCTTT
v_call: TRBV2
clone_size: once
j_call: TRBJ1-1
d_call: TRBD1

cdr3_aa: CSASQGSYEQYF
cdr3_nt: TGCAGTGCTAGTCAGGGATCCTACGAGCAGTACTTC
v_call: TRBV20-1
clone_size: .
j_call: TRBJ2-7
d_call: .

cdr3_aa: CASSEGGAYGYTF
cdr3_nt: TGTGCCAGCAGTGAAGGGGGGGCCTATGGCTACACCTTC
v_call: TRBV28
clone_size: .
j_call: TRBJ1-2
d_call: .

cdr3_aa: CASSLQLAGGPNEQFF
cdr3_nt: TGCGCCAGCAGCTTGCAGTTAGCGGGAGGGCCGAATGAGCAGTTCTTC
v_call: TRBV5-1
clone_size: .
j_call: TRBJ2-1
d_call: TRBD2

cdr3_aa: CASRRREGSTDTQYF
cdr3_nt: TGTGCCAGCAGGAGGCGGGAGGGCAGCACAGATACGCAGTATTTT
v_call: TRBV11-1
clone_size: .
j_call: TRBJ2-3
d_call: TRBD2

cdr3_aa: CASRSSGGANTEAFF
cdr3_nt: TGTGCCAGCAGGTCCAGTGGGGGGGCCAACACTGAAGCTTTCTTT
v_call: TRBV6-5
clone_size: few
j_call: TRBJ1-1
d_call: .

cdr3_aa: CSAAVGVLQYF
cdr3_nt: TGCAGTGCCGCCGTAGGGGTCTTACAGTACTTC
v_call: TRBV20-1
clone_size: .
j_call: TRBJ2-7
d_call: .

cdr3_aa: CSVSTGGGTDTQYF
cdr3_nt: TGCAGCGTTTCGACAGGGGGTGGAACAGATACGCAGTATTTT
v_call: TRBV29-1
clone_size: .
j_call: TRBJ2-3
d_call: TRBD1

cdr3_aa: CSASDGTGEMQPQHF
cdr3_nt: TGCAGTGCTAGTGACGGGACAGGGGAAATGCAGCCCCAGCATTTT
v_call: TRBV20-1
clone_size: .
j_call: TRBJ1-5
d_call: TRBD1

cdr3_aa: CASARGYGYTF
cdr3_nt: TGTGCCAGCGCTAGGGGATATGGCTACACCTTC
v_call: TRBV28
clone_size: .
j_call: TRBJ1-2
d_call: .

cdr3_aa: CASSEVGGRDEKLFF
cdr3_nt: TGCGCCAGCAGCGAGGTGGGAGGTCGGGACGAAAAACTGTTTTTT
v_call: TRBV5-1
clone_size: .
j_call: TRBJ1-4
d_call: .

cdr3_aa: CASSPRTENTEAFF
cdr3_nt: TGTGCCAGCAGTCCCCGGACAGAGAACACTGAAGCTTTCTTT
v_call: TRBV27
clone_size: .
j_call: TRBJ1-1
d_call: .

cdr3_aa: CASSITRGDFTEAFF
cdr3_nt: TGTGCCAGCAGCATCACGCGGGGGGATTTCACTGAAGCTTTCTTT
v_call: TRBV7-2
clone_size: .
j_call: TRBJ1-1
d_call: .

cdr3_aa: CASSRQQGVNTEAFF
cdr3_nt: TGTGCCAGCAGCAGGCAGCAGGGCGTTAACACTGAAGCTTTCTTT
v_call: TRBV5-4
clone_size: .
j_call: TRBJ1-1
d_call: .

cdr3_aa: CASSPRLAGGSGANVLTF
cdr3_nt: TGTGCCAGCAGCCCCCGACTAGCGGGAGGCTCTGGGGCCAACGTCCTGACTTTC
v_call: TRBV9
clone_size: .
j_call: TRBJ2-6
d_call: TRBD2

cdr3_aa: CASSLEGDGYTF
cdr3_nt: TGCGCCAGCAGCTTGGAGGGGGATGGCTACACCTTC
v_call: TRBV5-1
clone_size: few
j_call: TRBJ1-2
d_call: .

cdr3_aa: CASSLVTGVVRNSPLHF
cdr3_nt: TGTGCCAGCAGCTTAGTTACCGGGGTAGTAAGGAATTCACCCCTCCACTTT
v_call: TRBV7-9
clone_size: .
j_call: TRBJ1-6
d_call: .

cdr3_aa: CASKGTANYGYTF
cdr3_nt: TGTGCCAGTAAAGGGACAGCTAACTATGGCTACACCTTC
v_call: TRBV19
clone_size: .
j_call: TRBJ1-2
d_call: TRBD1

cdr3_aa: CASSALGGETQYF
cdr3_nt: TGTGCCAGCAGTGCCCTCGGGGGGGAGACCCAGTACTTC
v_call: TRBV2
clone_size: .
j_call: TRBJ2-5
d_call: TRBD2

cdr3_aa: CASSQTGGGGYTF
cdr3_nt: TGTGCCAGCAGCCAAACAGGGGGAGGAGGCTACACCTTC
v_call: TRBV3-1/TRBV3-2
clone_size: .
j_call: TRBJ1-2
d_call: TRBD1

cdr3_aa: CAISDGRLATQYF
cdr3_nt: TGTGCCATCAGTGATGGCAGATTAGCGACCCAGTACTTC
v_call: TRBV10-3
clone_size: .
j_call: TRBJ2-5
d_call: .

cdr3_aa: CASSLSGAFSGNTIYF
cdr3_nt: TGTGCCAGTAGCCTATCGGGAGCCTTCTCTGGAAACACCATATATTTT
v_call: TRBV19
clone_size: .
j_call: TRBJ1-3
d_call: .